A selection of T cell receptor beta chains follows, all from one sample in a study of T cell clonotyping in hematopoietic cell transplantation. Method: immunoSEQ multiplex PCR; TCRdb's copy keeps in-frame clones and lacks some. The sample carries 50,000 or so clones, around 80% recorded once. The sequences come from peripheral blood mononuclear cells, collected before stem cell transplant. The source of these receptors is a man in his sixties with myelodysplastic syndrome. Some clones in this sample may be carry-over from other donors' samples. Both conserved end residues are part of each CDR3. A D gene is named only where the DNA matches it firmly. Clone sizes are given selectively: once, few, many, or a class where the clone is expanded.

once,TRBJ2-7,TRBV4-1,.,TGCGCCAGCAGCCCTGCACCACTTTCAATTCCGGACGAGCAGTACTTC,CASSPAPLSIPDEQYF
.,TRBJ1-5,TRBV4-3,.,TGCGCCAGCAGCCAAGAAGGAGGGGTTCAGCCCCAGCATTTT,CASSQEGGVQPQHF
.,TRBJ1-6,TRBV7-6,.,TGTGCCAGCAGCTTAGGGGCCTCCTATAATTCACCCCTCCACTTT,CASSLGASYNSPLHF
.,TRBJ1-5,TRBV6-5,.,TGTGCCAGCAGTTACTCGAATCTGGGGGATCAGCCCCAGCATTTT,CASSYSNLGDQPQHF
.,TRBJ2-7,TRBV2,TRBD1,TGTGCCAGCAGGGACGGGACAGGGAGCGAGCAGTACTTC,CASRDGTGSEQYF
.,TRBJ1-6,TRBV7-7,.,TGTGCTAGCAGCTTAAGCTCACCCCTCCACTTT,CASSLSSPLHF
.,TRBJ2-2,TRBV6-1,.,TGTGCCAGCAGCGTCATGGACAGAAACACCGGGGAGCTGTTTTTT,CASSVMDRNTGELFF
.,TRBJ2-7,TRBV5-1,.,TGCGCCAGCAGCTTGTCGCAGGGGTTCTACGAGCAGTACTTC,CASSLSQGFYEQYF
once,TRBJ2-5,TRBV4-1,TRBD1,TGCGCCAGCAGCCAGGGACAGGGAACGCCAATGGAGACCCAGTACTTC,CASSQGQGTPMETQYF
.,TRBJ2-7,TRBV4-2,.,TGTGCCAGCAGCCAAGATCAAGTAGCCTACGAGCAGTACTTC,CASSQDQVAYEQYF
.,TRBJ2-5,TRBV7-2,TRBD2,TGTGCCAGCAGCGCTAGCGGGGCCCAAGAGACCCAGTACTTC,CASSASGAQETQYF
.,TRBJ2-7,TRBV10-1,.,TGCGCCAGCAGCCCCTGGAAGGGCGTCTCCTACGAGCAGTACTTC,CASSPWKGVSYEQYF
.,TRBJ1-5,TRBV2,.,TGTGCCAGCAGTTTCCTGGAGGGGCTAAGTCAGCCCCAGCATTTT,CASSFLEGLSQPQHF
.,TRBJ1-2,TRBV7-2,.,TGTGCCGTTCCCGGGGAAGTTAGGTCCAGGGGAAGCGGCTACACCTTC,CAVPGEVRSRGSGYTF
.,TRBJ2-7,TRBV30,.,TGTGCCTGGAGCGCGGATACCTACGAGCAGTACTTC,CAWSADTYEQYF
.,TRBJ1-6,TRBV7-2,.,TGTGCCAGCAGCTTACCGAATTCACCCCTCCACTTT,CASSLPNSPLHF
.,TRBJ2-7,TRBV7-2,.,TGTGCCAGCAGCTTAGCCTACAGAGACTACGAGCAGTACTTC,CASSLAYRDYEQYF
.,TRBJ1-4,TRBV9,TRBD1,TGTGCCAGCAGCCCCCGATCGGGGACAGGGATAGAAAAACTGTTTTTT,CASSPRSGTGIEKLFF
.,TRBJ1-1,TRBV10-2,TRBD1,TGCGCCAGCAGTGGGCCACAGGGGGCTAGGACTGAAGCTTTCTTT,CASSGPQGARTEAFF